This TCR beta chain was recorded in a study of T cell responses to AZD1222 COVID-19 vaccine. As for the study in general: The study pooled second doses at about 4 or about 12 weeks.

TCRdb's copy holds only in-frame clones and misses some; the assay was immunoSEQ multiplex PCR. This table holds about 100,000 clones, around nine tenths found once. This clone was observed a handful of times. Germline CDR1 and CDR2: MGHRA and YSYEKL. V was shortened by 0 bases and J by 7 bases, with 19 bases between the two germline ends. The CDR3 is made up of 17 amino acids. This chain joins TRBV4-1 and TRBJ1-3; the D gene is possibly TRBD1 (5 bases). The receptor's source is an adult in good health. The sequencing used peripheral blood, collected on day 0 of AZD1222 vaccination. CDR3 region: CASSQDFFGHQRNTIYF. CDR3 in DNA: TGCGCCAGCAGCCAAGATTTTTTCGGACACCAGAGGAACACCATATATTTT.